One T cell receptor beta chain is described in this entry. This record belongs to a study of blood T cell repertoires in COVID-19. About the study: PBMCs, B-cell-depleted T cells, or T cells were the source of the cDNA or gDNA that made up the material.

Looked up from germline, CDR1 is SGHVS and CDR2 is FNYEAQ. The CDR3 is 17 amino acids. The V end lost 1 base, the J end lost 4 bases, and 18 bases lay between the germline ends. Only in-frame clones appear in the TCRdb table, and some are missing; sequencing was by immunoSEQ multiplex PCR. Found here are 25,000 to 35,000 clones, about 80% of them singletons; the top ten hold 40% to 55%. Sequenced: peripheral blood. The rearrangement links TRBV7-6 to TRBJ2-3; D is possibly TRBD1 (7 bases). The receptor was derived from a woman in her sixties or seventies with acute or convalescent COVID-19. CDR3 sequence: CASSLVAVQGSPDTQYF. In DNA form, the CDR3 reads TGTGCCAGCAGCTTAGTAGCGGTACAGGGGAGCCCAGATACGCAGTATTTT.